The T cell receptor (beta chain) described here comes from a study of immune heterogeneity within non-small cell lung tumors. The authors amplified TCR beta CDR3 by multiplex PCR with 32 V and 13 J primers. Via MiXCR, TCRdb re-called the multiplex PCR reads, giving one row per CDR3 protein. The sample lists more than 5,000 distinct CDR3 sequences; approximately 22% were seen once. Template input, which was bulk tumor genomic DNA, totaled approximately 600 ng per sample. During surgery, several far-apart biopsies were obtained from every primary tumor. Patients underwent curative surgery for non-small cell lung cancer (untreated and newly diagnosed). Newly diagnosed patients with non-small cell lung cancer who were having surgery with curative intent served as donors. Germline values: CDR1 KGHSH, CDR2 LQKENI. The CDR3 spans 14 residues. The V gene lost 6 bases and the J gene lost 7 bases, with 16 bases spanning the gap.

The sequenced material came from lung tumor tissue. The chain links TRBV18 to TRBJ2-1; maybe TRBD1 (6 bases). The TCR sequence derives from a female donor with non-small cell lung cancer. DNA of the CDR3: TGTGCCAGCTCCCTCCCAGGGGTGATGAATGAGCAGTTCTTC. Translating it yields CASSLPGVMNEQFF.